The sequence of this T cell receptor beta chain was determined in a study of blood T cell repertoires in COVID-19. Unmatched junction bases numbered 14, after V lost 9 bases and J lost 6 bases. CDR3 length equals 16 residues. Germline lookup yields CDR1 WNHNN and CDR2 SYGVQD (reference sequence). Libraries were prepared by immunoSEQ multiplex PCR; TCRdb keeps only in-frame clonotypes and omits some of them. Seen here are 150,000 or so clones, around 92% observed once, and the top ten hold approximately 4.9%. Material for sequencing was peripheral blood. The TCR comes from a man in his thirties or forties with COVID-19, enrolled during active disease. The V gene is TRBV10-1, the J gene TRBJ1-4, with TRBD1 matching over 9 bases. The CDR3 spells CARQGARCPLYEKLFF. The CDR3 DNA is TGCGCCAGACAGGGGGCGAGATGTCCGTTATATGAAAAACTGTTTTTT.